This T cell receptor beta chain was captured by sequencing in a study of blood T cell repertoires in COVID-19. The CDR3 is 14 amino acids. Germline lookup yields CDR1 MNHNY and CDR2 SVGAGI (reference sequence). V was clipped by 2 bases and J by 10 bases, with 17 bases between them. Measured with immunoSEQ multiplex PCR; TCRdb has only the in-frame clones, and not every one. The sample holds under 300,000 clones, around 84% seen once. Patients in Seattle were enrolled during active infection, then followed longitudinally. This chain joins TRBV6-6 and TRBJ1-1, with D perhaps matching TRBD1 (6 bases). The sample comprised peripheral blood. This clonotype originated in a human donor with COVID-19, enrolled during active disease. The donor label of this sample is uncertain. The CDR3 DNA follows: TGTGCCAGCAGTTACCTGGGACACGCCGATGCAGCTTTCTTT. It is translated as CASSYLGHADAAFF.